The entry that follows covers one T cell receptor beta chain sequence. This clonotype was seen more than once but under ten times. There is no known antigen for this receptor. Base qualities are not recorded, but no much larger clone differs from it by a single base. As encoded in the germline V gene, CDR1 is MDHEN while CDR2 is SYDVKM. V loses 2 bases, J loses 3 bases, and the germline ends lie 25 bases apart. The CDR3 runs 19 amino acids, cysteine and phenylalanine included. Kept here is only the CDR3 DNA, which spans 57 bases and is read in frame from base 1. The method was multiplex PCR. The sequencing machine was an Illumina HiSeq 4000. iRepertoire HTBI primers and Arm-PCR amplification of CDR3 regions were used to construct TCR beta libraries. Before sequencing, the PCR products went through gel purification. Under the source paper's analysis protocol: A total of roughly 58 TRBV and 14 TRBJ segments were identified across samples and were used for gene usage analysis of CDR3 amino acid clonotypes. COPE and FqMerger were used to merge filtered high-quality paired reads into contigs. BLAST was used to align contigs to the IMGT TRBV, TRBD and TRBJ reference genes, and CDR3 was defined following IMGT. Any clonotype with a frequency above 0.1% was counted as a highly expanded clone. Shannon entropy was used to measure repertoire diversity, and the Gini coefficient was used to measure V-J evenness. Public clonotypes were defined as clonotypes shared by more than one individual. TCRdb trimmed public reads at Q25 via fastp, called clones via MiXCR and kept in-frame beta chains. Under each unique CDR3 protein, matching rows form one entry showing the most common genes and DNA. TCRdb, not the original authors, processed these V and J calls. The sample table lists 350,000 to 500,000 distinct CDR3 sequences, around 15% of them with a count of one. The ten largest clones represent roughly 23% of the sample.

The time point label corresponds to: newly diagnosed GD, antithyroid drugs for less than 3 months. RNA was extracted from PBMCs in TRIzol for both TCR sequencing and RNA sequencing. The diagnosis of Graves' disease followed American Thyroid Association guidelines. The patients came from an endocrinology department in Xi'an, China. Each patient gave about 10 milliliters of peripheral blood, collected in an EDTA anticoagulant tube. Ficoll Paque Plus density gradient separation was used to isolate PBMCs, and no further T cell sorting was performed. An Agilent 2100 Bioanalyzer and agarose gel were used to check RNA quality, and a NanoDrop 2000 was used to measure RNA concentration. This sample is part of a study of regulatory T cells in long-lasting Graves disease (dated by TCRdb to the early 2020s). General notes on the study: In the newly diagnosed Graves' disease group, patients had been taking antithyroid drugs for less than 3 months. Patients with persistent Graves' disease were compared with patients with newly diagnosed Graves' disease using TCR sequencing and RNA sequencing of peripheral blood. The study was registered as a clinical trial and conducted in China. A total of approximately 35 samples were covered by TCR sequencing, comprising approximately 13 persistent and some 20 newly diagnosed Graves' disease patients.

Points the paper makes about the study in general: Sequencing and analysis were limited to the TCR beta chain. Because the primary lesion, thyroid tissue, could not be accessed, the study looked at peripheral blood alone. Lower TCR Shannon entropy and fewer highly expanded clones were observed in persistent Graves' disease patients than in newly diagnosed patients, which suggested clonal expansion. Patients with persistent disease shared more public clonotypes (about 3,000) than newly diagnosed patients did (around 980). Preferential use of TRBV28, TRBJ1-2 and TRBJ2-5 was observed in persistent disease, whereas TRBV20-1 and TRBJ2-1 were favored in newly diagnosed disease. The authors acknowledged the small sample size as a limitation that may reduce accuracy.

These data were likewise used in another study, on T cells in Graves' hyperthyroidism and ophthalmopathy. The second source states: Stable Graves' hyperthyroidism was defined as no progression to ophthalmopathy during 18 months of follow-up. Hyperthyroidism patients were newly diagnosed, with disease duration under 2 months, and aged 18 to 65 years. Patients with uncontrolled infections, other autoimmune diseases, pregnancy or lactation were excluded. Clinical symptoms, serum thyroxine and TRAb, thyroid ultrasound, and orbital computed tomography formed the basis for the diagnoses. The TCR CDR3 was subjected to a first round of RT-PCR using the HTBI primer set and the Qiagen OneStep RT-PCR kit. Most expanded thyroid clonotypes (frequency above 0.001) were also found in blood, which suggests that blood repertoires may mirror thyroid immune responses. In cross-validation, a model built on a 13 V-J signature told ophthalmopathy apart from stable hyperthyroidism with 85% to 90% sensitivity and about 81% specificity, and in testing the same model reached 80%/75%. During validation, the model predicted progression to ophthalmopathy a median of approximately 6 months ahead of onset, with almost 71% sensitivity and 72.22% specificity. To identify distinguishing TCR V-J signatures, a discovery cohort of 95 to 100 patients was used, comprising 43 with Graves' ophthalmopathy and 55 to 65 with stable Graves' hyperthyroidism. Prospective prediction of ophthalmopathy was tested in an independent validation cohort of approximately 19 hyperthyroidism patients and some 17 patients who later progressed to ophthalmopathy. The roughly 99 discovery patients were divided at random into training and test sets in a 7:3 ratio. Thyroid tissue and blood T-cell repertoires from more than 5 Graves' hyperthyroidism patients were also compared in the study. Once sampling was done, hyperthyroidism patients were given methimazole at a starting dose of 30 mg daily, whereas ophthalmopathy patients were given high-dose intravenous methylprednisolone. Libraries were constructed in a second round of multiplex PCR, after which size selection and purification were carried out. Sequencing of the libraries was done on an Illumina HiSeq2000 using paired-end 100 bp reads. Raw data were processed with SOAPnuke, discarding reads with adapters, uncalled bases, mean Phred below 15, or no exact constant-primer or identifier match. COPE v1.2.5 was used to merge high-quality paired reads, and clonotypes were defined as unique nucleotide sequences. MiTCR v1.1 was used to align clonotypes to the IMGT TRBV, TRBD and TRBJ reference segments. Only V-J combinations with frequency above 0.0001, covering 99.2% of repertoires, were analysed. A TCS score was defined as the ratio of F50 (clonal expansion) to E x V (chaos), with BLOSUM62-based TCRdist applied between CDR3 peptides within each V-J. Welch's t-statistics and random forest reduced 500 to 550 V-J features to roughly 13, which were used in a naive Bayes classifier (R e1071). Sample size was not statistically predetermined, and blinding of investigators to group allocation was not performed. TCR Vbeta CDR3 sequencing of 120 to 150 peripheral blood samples (over 40 ophthalmopathy, over 70 hyperthyroidism and roughly 17 progressor patients) is reported in the paper.

The receptor was isolated from a woman under 30 with Graves disease. Donor details come from another sample of the same person, matched by shared clones. Recombination joined TRBV28 with TRBJ2-5; no D gene can be assigned with confidence. The sequencing here drew on peripheral blood mononuclear cells (PBMCs), taken at new diagnosis, from a patient treated with antithyroid drugs. The sequence in DNA is TGTGCCAGCAGTTTAGATGCTCTGGTGACTCCCAACGTCAAAGAGACCCAGTACTTC. It encodes CASSLDALVTPNVKETQYF.